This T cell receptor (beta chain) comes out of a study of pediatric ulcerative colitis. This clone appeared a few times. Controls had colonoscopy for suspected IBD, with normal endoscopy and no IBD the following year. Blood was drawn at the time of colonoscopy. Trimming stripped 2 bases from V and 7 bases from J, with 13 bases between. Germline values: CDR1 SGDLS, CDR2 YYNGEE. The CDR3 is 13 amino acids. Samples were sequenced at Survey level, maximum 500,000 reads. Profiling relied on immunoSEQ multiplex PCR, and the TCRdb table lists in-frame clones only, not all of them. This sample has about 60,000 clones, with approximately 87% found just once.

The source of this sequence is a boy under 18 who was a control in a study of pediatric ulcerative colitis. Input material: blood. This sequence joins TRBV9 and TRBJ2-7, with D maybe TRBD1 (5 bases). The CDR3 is CASSVGIPGEQYF. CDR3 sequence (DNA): TGTGCCAGCAGCGTGGGGATCCCAGGGGAGCAGTACTTC.